This T cell receptor (beta chain) was obtained from a study of blood T cell repertoires in COVID-19. Looking at the study overall: Material from acute and convalescent COVID-19 was sourced from the United States, Italy and Spain.

The CDR3 covers 13 residues. Trimming removed 5 bases at V and 1 base at J, with 9 bases between. From germline, CDR1 is SGHRS and CDR2 YFSETQ. Produced via immunoSEQ multiplex PCR; TCRdb's table is partial and in-frame only. The sample holds under 15,000 clones, over 85% seen once. Material for sequencing was peripheral blood. This sequence was found in a man aged 65 to 79 with active COVID-19. This chain uses TRBV5-1 with TRBJ1-1, with a possible D match to TRBD1 (5 bases). The CDR3 DNA reads as TGCGCCAGCAGTAGCCAGGGGAACACTGAAGCTTTCTTT. This encodes CASSSQGNTEAFF.